The rows below give T cell receptor beta chains drawn from one sample of a study of cytomegalovirus exposure and HLA in healthy donors. Data came from immunoSEQ multiplex PCR; TCRdb stores just in-frame clones and leaves some out. The table shows 200,000 to 250,000 clones, with 82% occurring only once. Sequencing was done on a sample of PBMCs. The receptor set was obtained from a woman aged 40 to 50 in good health and CMV-seropositive. Each CDR3 is given with its conserved first and last residue. A D gene is named only where the DNA matches it firmly. Rows may omit the clone size; those that give it use once, few, many or a size class.

NA	TRBV9	TRBD2	TRBJ2-3	CASSVQGSGSTDTQYF	TGTGCCAGCAGCGTTCAGGGTAGCGGGAGCACAGATACGCAGTATTTT
NA	TRBV7-9	NA	TRBJ2-6	CASSLAGSGANVLTF	TGTGCCAGCAGCTTGGCAGGGTCTGGGGCCAACGTCCTGACTTTC
NA	TRBV4-1	NA	TRBJ1-6	CASSPGVFNSPLHF	TGCGCCAGCAGCCCAGGGGTGTTTAATTCACCCCTCCACTTT
NA	TRBV4-3	NA	TRBJ1-2	CASSHLTVPYGYTF	TGCGCCAGCAGCCACCTGACAGTTCCCTATGGCTACACCTTC
once	TRBV11-3	NA	TRBJ2-3	CASSLGGQGSFTQYF	TGTGCCAGCAGCTTAGGGGGCCAGGGGTCTTTTACGCAGTATTTT
NA	TRBV7-8	TRBD1	TRBJ2-2	CASSPTGGTTGELFF	TGTGCCAGCAGCCCGACAGGGGGCACCACCGGGGAGCTGTTTTTT
NA	TRBV28	NA	TRBJ2-3	CASSSPGTGLDTQYF	TGTGCCAGCAGTTCTCCCGGGACTGGGTTAGATACGCAGTATTTT
NA	TRBV5-1	TRBD1	TRBJ1-1	CASSLEGRGRTEAFF	TGCGCCAGCAGCTTGGAAGGCAGGGGGCGGACTGAAGCTTTCTTT
NA	TRBV27	TRBD2	TRBJ2-5	CASSNQLAGVKTQYF	TGTGCCAGCAGTAACCAACTAGCGGGGGTGAAGACCCAGTACTTC
NA	TRBV29-1	NA	TRBJ1-1	CSGETTGNTEAFF	TGCAGCGGCGAAACGACAGGGAACACTGAAGCTTTCTTT
NA	TRBV7-9	NA	TRBJ1-6	CASSPDRNNSPLHF	TGTGCCAGCAGCCCCGACAGGAATAATTCACCCCTCCACTTT
NA	TRBV7-2	NA	TRBJ1-6	CASSPTIGSSPLHF	TGTGCCAGCAGCCCTACTATAGGATCCTCACCCCTCCACTTT
NA	TRBV25-1	TRBD1	TRBJ1-1	CASSERTGGIAEAFF	TGTGCCAGCAGTGAGCGGACAGGGGGTATTGCTGAAGCTTTCTTT
NA	TRBV5-1	TRBD2	TRBJ2-1	CASSVLAGEVYEQFF	TGCGCCAGCAGCGTCCTAGCGGGGGAAGTCTATGAGCAGTTCTTC
NA	TRBV30	NA	TRBJ2-4	CAWSVGQVDNIQYF	TGTGCCTGGAGTGTTGGGCAGGTAGACAACATTCAGTACTTC
NA	TRBV9	TRBD1	TRBJ2-7	CASSFGQGISSYEQYF	TGTGCCAGCAGCTTTGGACAGGGAATAAGCTCCTACGAGCAGTACTTC
NA	TRBV5-1	TRBD2	TRBJ2-5	CASSSGLAGGPETQYF	TGCGCCAGCAGCTCTGGACTAGCGGGGGGGCCGGAGACCCAGTACTTC
NA	TRBV19	NA	TRBJ1-5	CASSIAQGSNQPQHF	TGTGCCAGTAGTATAGCCCAGGGGAGCAATCAGCCCCAGCATTTT
few	TRBV27	TRBD1	TRBJ2-1	CASSHKDRGPYNEQFF	TGTGCCAGCAGCCACAAGGACAGGGGGCCCTACAATGAGCAGTTCTTC
NA	TRBV6-1	TRBD2	TRBJ2-1	CASNSGVYNEQFF	TGTGCCAGCAACAGCGGGGTCTACAATGAGCAGTTCTTC
NA	TRBV6-1	TRBD1	TRBJ1-6	CASRLQGADNSPLHF	TGTGCCAGCAGGTTGCAGGGGGCGGATAATTCACCCCTCCACTTT
once	TRBV27	TRBD1	TRBJ1-2	CASSSGPGQGGGGYTF	TGTGCCAGCAGTTCAGGGCCGGGACAGGGAGGAGGGGGCTACACCTTC
NA	TRBV14	TRBD1	TRBJ2-5	CANEGQQETQYF	TGTGCCAACGAGGGACAGCAAGAGACCCAGTACTTC
NA	TRBV29-1	TRBD2	TRBJ2-3	CSVLTLAGVVIGRHGTDTQYF	TGCAGCGTCCTCACACTAGCGGGAGTAGTCATCGGCCGCCACGGCACAGATACGCAGTATTTT
few	TRBV2	NA	TRBJ2-5	CASSEESGSGETQYF	TGTGCCAGCAGTGAAGAGTCGGGGAGCGGAGAGACCCAGTACTTC
once	TRBV7-8	TRBD1	TRBJ1-5	CASSLAGQINQPQHF	TGTGCCAGCAGCTTAGCGGGACAGATAAATCAGCCCCAGCATTTT
few	TRBV7-2	TRBD2	TRBJ2-1	CASSLAVAGGPSRRNEQFF	TGTGCCAGCAGCTTAGCAGTAGCGGGGGGGCCGAGTCGGCGTAATGAGCAGTTCTTC
NA	TRBV27	NA	TRBJ1-1	CASTPGMSMNTEAFF	TGTGCCAGCACCCCAGGGATGTCCATGAACACTGAAGCTTTCTTT
few	TRBV6-4	TRBD1	TRBJ2-1	CASSTGTGPYNEQFF	TGTGCCAGCAGTACCGGGACAGGGCCCTACAATGAGCAGTTCTTC
once	TRBV7-9	NA	TRBJ2-2	CASSSGQSGELFF	TGTGCCAGCAGCTCCGGACAGTCCGGGGAGCTGTTTTTT
NA	TRBV7-9	NA	TRBJ1-1	CASSLVYTQGEAFF	TGTGCCAGCAGCTTAGTGTACACTCAGGGTGAAGCTTTCTTT
NA	TRBV5-1	NA	TRBJ2-3	CASSLTGTSTDTQYF	TGCGCCAGCAGCTTGACTGGGACTAGCACAGATACGCAGTATTTT
NA	TRBV19	TRBD2	TRBJ2-3	CASSIERQRGITDTQYF	TGTGCCAGTAGTATAGAGAGGCAGCGGGGAATCACAGATACGCAGTATTTT
NA	TRBV4-2	NA	TRBJ1-1	CASSHSFPRVNTEAFF	TGTGCCAGCAGTCATTCATTTCCCAGGGTAAATACTGAAGCTTTCTTT
NA	TRBV6-1	TRBD2	TRBJ2-7	CASSEGLGPYEQYF	TGTGCCAGCAGTGAGGGACTAGGCCCCTACGAGCAGTACTTC
NA	TRBV29-1	TRBD2	TRBJ2-1	CGGGASGGAGNEQFF	TGCGGCGGAGGTGCGAGCGGGGGGGCGGGGAATGAGCAGTTCTTC
NA	TRBV7-7	TRBD2	TRBJ2-1	CASSFFSSGSRNEQFF	TGTGCCAGCAGCTTTTTCTCTAGCGGGAGTAGAAATGAGCAGTTCTTC
NA	TRBV10-3	TRBD1	TRBJ2-7	CAIRDREELYEQYF	TGTGCCATCCGGGACAGGGAAGAGTTATACGAGCAGTACTTC
NA	TRBV10-2	NA	TRBJ2-5	CASSQAGPQETQYF	TGCGCCAGCAGCCAGGCAGGGCCCCAAGAGACCCAGTACTTC
NA	TRBV9	TRBD2	TRBJ2-5	CASSITGGSETQYF	TGTGCCAGCAGCATTACGGGAGGTTCGGAGACCCAGTACTTC
NA	TRBV5-4	NA	TRBJ1-6	CASSLAGRSYNSPLHF	TGTGCCAGCAGCTTGGCAGGGCGGTCCTATAATTCACCCCTCCACTTT
NA	TRBV7-9	NA	TRBJ2-2	CASSLTMNTGELFF	TGTGCCAGCAGCTTGACAATGAACACCGGGGAGCTGTTTTTT
NA	TRBV18	TRBD1	TRBJ1-1	CASSVYQGARTEAFF	TGTGCCAGCTCCGTCTATCAGGGGGCGCGAACTGAAGCTTTCTTT
few	TRBV27	NA	TRBJ1-2	CASSLGAGYGYTF	TGTGCCAGCAGTTTAGGGGCGGGGTATGGCTACACCTTC
NA	TRBV10-3	NA	TRBJ2-1	CAIRSSSGLYNEQFF	TGTGCCATCAGATCGAGTAGCGGACTGTACAATGAGCAGTTCTTC
NA	TRBV7-9	NA	TRBJ1-5	CSSSPGQTQPQHF	TGTTCCAGCAGCCCCGGACAAACTCAGCCCCAGCATTTT
NA	TRBV9	TRBD2	TRBJ2-1	CASSPRLAETYNEQFF	TGTGCCAGCAGCCCACGACTAGCGGAAACCTACAATGAGCAGTTCTTC
NA	TRBV29-1	NA	TRBJ2-3	CSVDSAGLTDTQYF	TGCAGCGTTGACTCAGCGGGCCTCACAGATACGCAGTATTTT
NA	TRBV2	NA	TRBJ2-2	CASTSGGPGELFF	TGTGCCAGCACTTCCGGGGGTCCCGGGGAGCTGTTTTTT
few	TRBV7-2	NA	TRBJ1-2	CASSSKAGEGYGYTF	TGTGCCAGCAGCTCCAAGGCAGGGGAGGGCTATGGCTACACCTTC
few	TRBV5-4	NA	TRBJ1-6	CASSVGGQSPLHF	TGTGCCAGCAGCGTGGGGGGGCAATCACCCCTCCACTTT
few	TRBV2	TRBD2	TRBJ2-1	CASRATSGSRVEQFF	TGTGCCAGCAGGGCGACTAGCGGGAGTCGGGTTGAGCAGTTCTTC
NA	TRBV7-9	TRBD1	TRBJ2-2	CSSSPDREPGELFF	TGTTCCAGCAGCCCGGACAGGGAACCCGGGGAGCTGTTTTTT
NA	TRBV29-1	TRBD2	TRBJ2-1	CSVEGTTHNEQFF	TGCAGCGTTGAGGGGACTACTCACAATGAGCAGTTCTTC
NA	TRBV7-9	NA	TRBJ1-1	CASSFGVNWWGQNTEAFF	TGTGCCAGCAGCTTCGGTGTTAATTGGTGGGGACAGAACACTGAAGCTTTCTTT
NA	TRBV9	NA	TRBJ2-7	CASSVDLGAREQYF	TGTGCCAGCAGCGTAGATCTGGGGGCGAGGGAGCAGTACTTC
once	TRBV19	TRBD1	TRBJ2-1	CASSVRGQGSSYNEQFF	TGTGCCAGTAGTGTTCGCGGACAGGGTAGCTCCTACAATGAGCAGTTCTTC
NA	TRBV11-2	NA	TRBJ2-1	CASSLKRRGNYNEQFF	TGTGCCAGCAGCTTAAAGCGGCGGGGTAACTACAATGAGCAGTTCTTC
NA	TRBV11-2	NA	TRBJ2-7	CASSSTGYEQYF	TGTGCCAGCAGCTCAACCGGTTACGAGCAGTACTTC
NA	TRBV5-6	TRBD2	TRBJ2-2	CASSDGLAAYTGELFF	TGTGCCAGCAGCGACGGACTAGCGGCTTACACCGGGGAGCTGTTTTTT